These T cell receptor beta chains were read from a single sample in a study of cytotoxic CD8 clonotypes in ibrutinib-treated CLL. Generated by immunoSEQ multiplex PCR, the TCRdb table keeps only in-frame clones and is missing some. The sample lists fewer than 400,000 clones; over 60% were seen once. Sequences were derived from PBMCs, sampled after 36 months of ibrutinib treatment. The receptors shown here come from a human donor with chronic lymphocytic leukemia. Each CDR3 is given with its conserved first and last residue. Fields, in order: J gene, V gene, D gene, clone size, CDR3 protein, CDR3 DNA. D genes are given only for firm matches. Size is stated for part of the rows, as once, few or many counts, or as a class when the clone is expanded.

j_gene: TRBJ2-1
v_gene: TRBV9
d_gene: TRBD1
abundance: -
CDR3aa: CASSVSGGNEQFF
CDR3nt: TGTGCCAGCAGCGTATCAGGGGGCAATGAGCAGTTCTTC

j_gene: TRBJ2-3
v_gene: TRBV5-1
d_gene: -
abundance: -
CDR3aa: CASKETGYHTDTQYF
CDR3nt: TGCGCCAGCAAGGAGACAGGCTACCACACAGATACGCAGTATTTT

j_gene: TRBJ2-7
v_gene: TRBV4-2
d_gene: TRBD2
abundance: -
CDR3aa: CASSHQRGGGEQYF
CDR3nt: TGTGCCAGCAGCCACCAGCGGGGGGGCGGCGAGCAGTACTTC

j_gene: TRBJ2-5
v_gene: TRBV4-1
d_gene: -
abundance: -
CDR3aa: CASSQAGRGGETQYF
CDR3nt: TGCGCCAGCAGCCAAGCAGGCCGTGGAGGAGAGACCCAGTACTTC

j_gene: TRBJ1-2
v_gene: TRBV5-6
d_gene: -
abundance: -
CDR3aa: CASSLGASNYGYTF
CDR3nt: TGTGCCAGCAGCTTGGGGGCCAGCAACTATGGCTACACCTTC

j_gene: TRBJ2-1
v_gene: TRBV29-1
d_gene: TRBD1
abundance: -
CDR3aa: CSVRDRGYNEQFF
CDR3nt: TGCAGCGTCCGGGACAGGGGTTACAATGAGCAGTTCTTC

j_gene: TRBJ2-7
v_gene: TRBV4-3
d_gene: -
abundance: -
CDR3aa: CASSQETDFYEQYF
CDR3nt: TGCGCCAGCAGCCAAGAGACGGATTTCTACGAGCAGTACTTC

j_gene: TRBJ2-3
v_gene: TRBV4-1
d_gene: -
abundance: -
CDR3aa: CASSQVAGTVDTQYF
CDR3nt: TGCGCCAGCAGCCAAGTGGCGGGAACTGTGGATACGCAGTATTTT

j_gene: TRBJ2-3
v_gene: TRBV19
d_gene: -
abundance: -
CDR3aa: CASSSTLTDTQYF
CDR3nt: TGTGCCAGTAGTTCCACCCTCACAGATACGCAGTATTTT

j_gene: TRBJ2-5
v_gene: TRBV9
d_gene: TRBD2
abundance: -
CDR3aa: CASSVGETSWGETQYF
CDR3nt: TGTGCCAGCAGCGTAGGGGAGACTAGCTGGGGAGAGACCCAGTACTTC

j_gene: TRBJ2-7
v_gene: TRBV5-4
d_gene: TRBD2
abundance: -
CDR3aa: CASSWGGTSEIYEQYF
CDR3nt: TGTGCCAGCAGCTGGGGCGGGACTAGCGAGATCTACGAGCAGTACTTC

j_gene: TRBJ1-3
v_gene: TRBV28
d_gene: -
abundance: once
CDR3aa: CASSFEGNTIYF
CDR3nt: TGTGCCAGCAGTTTTGAGGGGAACACCATATATTTT

j_gene: TRBJ2-7
v_gene: TRBV5-1
d_gene: -
abundance: -
CDR3aa: CASSPRLYRYEQYF
CDR3nt: TGCGCCAGCAGCCCCAGACTTTACCGATACGAGCAGTACTTC

j_gene: TRBJ2-3
v_gene: TRBV7-6
d_gene: TRBD2
abundance: -
CDR3aa: CASSSPTSISTDTQYF
CDR3nt: TGTGCCAGCAGCTCCCCGACTAGCATCAGCACAGATACGCAGTATTTT

j_gene: TRBJ1-1
v_gene: TRBV2
d_gene: -
abundance: few
CDR3aa: CASSESGLWTEAFF
CDR3nt: TGTGCCAGCAGTGAGTCAGGACTGTGGACTGAAGCTTTCTTT

j_gene: TRBJ2-7
v_gene: TRBV11-3
d_gene: TRBD1
abundance: -
CDR3aa: CASSLIHPLRGNGYEQYF
CDR3nt: TGTGCCAGCAGCCTAATACACCCCCTCAGGGGGAATGGCTACGAGCAGTACTTC

j_gene: TRBJ2-3
v_gene: TRBV6-1
d_gene: -
abundance: -
CDR3aa: CASSGGGLWLYTQYF
CDR3nt: TGTGCCAGCAGTGGAGGGGGGCTTTGGTTGTATACGCAGTATTTT

j_gene: TRBJ2-1
v_gene: TRBV9
d_gene: -
abundance: once
CDR3aa: CASSLPARNEQFF
CDR3nt: TGTGCCAGCAGCCTCCCGGCGAGGAATGAGCAGTTCTTC

j_gene: TRBJ2-1
v_gene: TRBV9
d_gene: TRBD2
abundance: -
CDR3aa: CASSASGTSGGRNEQFF
CDR3nt: TGTGCCAGCAGCGCGTCCGGGACTAGCGGGGGGCGAAATGAGCAGTTCTTC

j_gene: TRBJ1-1
v_gene: TRBV10-2
d_gene: -
abundance: once
CDR3aa: CASSEDGAGPEAFF
CDR3nt: TGCGCCAGCAGTGAAGACGGGGCAGGCCCTGAAGCTTTCTTT

j_gene: TRBJ2-5
v_gene: TRBV5-4
d_gene: TRBD2
abundance: -
CDR3aa: CASSPTSGEETQYF
CDR3nt: TGTGCCAGCAGCCCGACTAGCGGAGAGGAGACCCAGTACTTC

j_gene: TRBJ1-5
v_gene: TRBV10-2
d_gene: TRBD1
abundance: -
CDR3aa: CASSERRGQGGQPQHF
CDR3nt: TGCGCCAGCAGTGAAAGGAGGGGACAGGGGGGTCAGCCCCAGCATTTT

j_gene: TRBJ1-2
v_gene: TRBV9
d_gene: TRBD1
abundance: few
CDR3aa: CASSNRGRNYGYTF
CDR3nt: TGTGCCAGCAGCAACAGGGGTCGTAACTATGGCTACACCTTC

j_gene: TRBJ2-3
v_gene: TRBV7-6
d_gene: TRBD2
abundance: -
CDR3aa: CASSLAERGRTDTQYF
CDR3nt: TGTGCCAGCAGCTTAGCGGAGCGGGGTCGCACAGATACGCAGTATTTT

j_gene: TRBJ2-7
v_gene: TRBV2
d_gene: -
abundance: many
CDR3aa: CASTVGRSSYEQYF
CDR3nt: TGTGCCAGCACCGTTGGACGGAGCTCCTACGAGCAGTACTTC

j_gene: TRBJ2-2
v_gene: TRBV5-5
d_gene: -
abundance: few
CDR3aa: CASSRQGNTGELFF
CDR3nt: TGTGCCAGCAGTCGGCAGGGGAACACCGGGGAGCTGTTTTTT

j_gene: TRBJ1-3
v_gene: TRBV27
d_gene: TRBD1
abundance: -
CDR3aa: CASGIRGGPIYF
CDR3nt: TGTGCCAGCGGAATCAGGGGGGGCCCCATATATTTT

j_gene: TRBJ1-2
v_gene: TRBV5-1
d_gene: TRBD1
abundance: -
CDR3aa: CASSLADRVNYGYTF
CDR3nt: TGCGCCAGCAGCTTGGCTGACAGGGTTAACTATGGCTACACCTTC

j_gene: TRBJ1-2
v_gene: TRBV10-3
d_gene: TRBD1
abundance: -
CDR3aa: CAISRDRGDGYTF
CDR3nt: TGTGCCATCAGCCGGGACAGGGGTGATGGCTACACCTTC

j_gene: TRBJ1-2
v_gene: TRBV7-3
d_gene: -
abundance: -
CDR3aa: CASSLGRGYGYTF
CDR3nt: TGTGCCAGCAGCTTAGGCAGGGGCTATGGCTACACCTTC

j_gene: TRBJ2-5
v_gene: TRBV4-1
d_gene: -
abundance: -
CDR3aa: CASSQTGVGTQYF
CDR3nt: TGCGCCAGCAGCCAGACTGGGGTGGGGACCCAGTACTTC

j_gene: TRBJ1-1
v_gene: TRBV29-1
d_gene: -
abundance: -
CDR3aa: CSVGLNTEAFF
CDR3nt: TGCAGCGTAGGTTTGAACACTGAAGCTTTCTTT

j_gene: TRBJ1-4
v_gene: TRBV4-1
d_gene: -
abundance: -
CDR3aa: CASSRPLATNEKLFF
CDR3nt: TGCGCCAGCAGCCGCCCACTGGCAACTAATGAAAAACTGTTTTTT

j_gene: TRBJ1-2
v_gene: TRBV9
d_gene: TRBD1
abundance: once
CDR3aa: CASSSLDRVYGYTF
CDR3nt: TGTGCCAGCAGCTCCCTGGACAGGGTGTATGGCTACACCTTC

j_gene: TRBJ1-5
v_gene: TRBV6-1
d_gene: TRBD1
abundance: -
CDR3aa: CASSDRGGTGFSNQPQHF
CDR3nt: TGTGCCAGCAGTGATCGAGGGGGGACAGGGTTTAGCAATCAGCCCCAGCATTTT

j_gene: TRBJ2-2
v_gene: TRBV27
d_gene: -
abundance: few
CDR3aa: CATVGANTGELFF
CDR3nt: TGTGCCACCGTCGGGGCGAACACCGGGGAGCTGTTTTTT

j_gene: TRBJ2-7
v_gene: TRBV4-1
d_gene: TRBD1
abundance: -
CDR3aa: CASSTRIGTGLSGSEQYF
CDR3nt: TGCGCCAGCAGCACTCGAATCGGGACAGGTTTAAGCGGGTCCGAGCAGTACTTC

j_gene: TRBJ2-7
v_gene: TRBV7-6
d_gene: TRBD1
abundance: -
CDR3aa: CASSLTPPGTGASYEQYF
CDR3nt: TGTGCCAGCAGCTTAACCCCCCCGGGGACAGGGGCCTCCTACGAGCAGTACTTC

j_gene: TRBJ2-3
v_gene: TRBV11-2
d_gene: TRBD1
abundance: -
CDR3aa: CASSAGTGADTQYF
CDR3nt: TGTGCCAGCAGCGCCGGGACAGGGGCCGATACGCAGTATTTT

j_gene: TRBJ1-1
v_gene: TRBV9
d_gene: -
abundance: -
CDR3aa: CASSPPVGMNTEAFF
CDR3nt: TGTGCCAGCAGCCCCCCGGTTGGAATGAACACTGAAGCTTTCTTT

j_gene: TRBJ1-1
v_gene: TRBV4-1
d_gene: -
abundance: few
CDR3aa: CASSPYFGSEAFF
CDR3nt: TGCGCCAGCAGCCCATACTTCGGTTCAGAAGCTTTCTTT

j_gene: TRBJ2-3
v_gene: TRBV9
d_gene: TRBD2
abundance: -
CDR3aa: CASSATGTSGRTDTQYF
CDR3nt: TGTGCCAGCAGCGCGACCGGGACTAGCGGGCGCACAGATACGCAGTATTTT

j_gene: TRBJ2-3
v_gene: TRBV7-9
d_gene: -
abundance: -
CDR3aa: CASSLPNIGAEGPADTQYF
CDR3nt: TGTGCCAGCAGCTTACCAAATATCGGGGCAGAGGGACCTGCAGATACGCAGTATTTT

j_gene: TRBJ2-7
v_gene: TRBV6-5
d_gene: -
abundance: few
CDR3aa: CASSYRGSGEQYF
CDR3nt: TGTGCCAGCAGTTACCGGGGATCAGGCGAGCAGTACTTC

j_gene: TRBJ2-7
v_gene: TRBV6-5
d_gene: -
abundance: -
CDR3aa: CASSYSTTGNEQYF
CDR3nt: TGTGCCAGCAGTTACTCGACTACAGGGAACGAGCAGTACTTC

j_gene: TRBJ1-2
v_gene: TRBV18
d_gene: TRBD1
abundance: -
CDR3aa: CASSADRGFGYTF
CDR3nt: TGTGCCAGCTCAGCGGACAGGGGATTTGGCTACACCTTC

j_gene: TRBJ2-7
v_gene: TRBV7-9
d_gene: TRBD2
abundance: -
CDR3aa: CASSLGLAGVIYEQYF
CDR3nt: TGTGCCAGCAGCTTAGGACTAGCGGGAGTTATTTACGAGCAGTACTTC

j_gene: TRBJ1-2
v_gene: TRBV9
d_gene: -
abundance: -
CDR3aa: CASSVGTAGYTF
CDR3nt: TGTGCCAGCAGCGTAGGAACAGCTGGCTACACCTTC

j_gene: TRBJ1-1
v_gene: TRBV19
d_gene: -
abundance: -
CDR3aa: CASSKQTNTEAFF
CDR3nt: TGTGCCAGTAGTAAACAAACGAACACTGAAGCTTTCTTT

j_gene: TRBJ2-7
v_gene: TRBV2
d_gene: TRBD1
abundance: -
CDR3aa: CASSEYKGTDEQYF
CDR3nt: TGTGCCAGCAGTGAGTACAAAGGGACAGACGAGCAGTACTTC

j_gene: TRBJ2-7
v_gene: TRBV5-4
d_gene: -
abundance: -
CDR3aa: CASSLRSSLAHEQYF
CDR3nt: TGTGCCAGCAGCTTGCGATCGAGCCTCGCCCACGAGCAGTACTTC

j_gene: TRBJ1-6
v_gene: TRBV5-8
d_gene: -
abundance: -
CDR3aa: CASSLTGHRSPLHF
CDR3nt: TGTGCCAGCAGCTTGACAGGGCATCGTTCACCCCTCCACTTT

j_gene: TRBJ2-7
v_gene: TRBV9
d_gene: -
abundance: -
CDR3aa: CASSVGGRSYEQYF
CDR3nt: TGTGCCAGCAGCGTAGGAGGTCGCTCCTACGAGCAGTACTTC